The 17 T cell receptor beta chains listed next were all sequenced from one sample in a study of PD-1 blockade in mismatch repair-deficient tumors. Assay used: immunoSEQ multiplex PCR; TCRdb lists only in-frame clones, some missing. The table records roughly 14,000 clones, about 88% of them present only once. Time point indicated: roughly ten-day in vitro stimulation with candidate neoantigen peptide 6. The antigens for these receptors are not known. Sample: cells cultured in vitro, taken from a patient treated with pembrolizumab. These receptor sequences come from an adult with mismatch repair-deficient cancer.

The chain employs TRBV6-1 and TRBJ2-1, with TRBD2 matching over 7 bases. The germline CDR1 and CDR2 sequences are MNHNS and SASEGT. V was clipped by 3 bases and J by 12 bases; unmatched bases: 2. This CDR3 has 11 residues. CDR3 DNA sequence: TGTGCCAGCAGTGAGTCTAGCGGGCAGTTCTTC. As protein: CASSESSGQFF.

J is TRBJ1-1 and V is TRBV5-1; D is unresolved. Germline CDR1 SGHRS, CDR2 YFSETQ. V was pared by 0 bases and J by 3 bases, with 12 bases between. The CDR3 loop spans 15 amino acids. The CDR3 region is CASSLGWDLDTEAFF. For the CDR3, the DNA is TGCGCCAGCAGCTTGGGATGGGATTTGGACACTGAAGCTTTCTTT.

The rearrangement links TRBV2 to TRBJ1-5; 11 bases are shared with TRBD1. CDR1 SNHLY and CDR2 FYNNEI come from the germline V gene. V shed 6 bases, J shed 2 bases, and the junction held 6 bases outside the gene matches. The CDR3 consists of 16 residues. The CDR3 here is CASRDPGQGGNQPQHF. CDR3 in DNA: TGTGCCAGCAGAGATCCGGGACAGGGGGGCAATCAGCCCCAGCATTTT.

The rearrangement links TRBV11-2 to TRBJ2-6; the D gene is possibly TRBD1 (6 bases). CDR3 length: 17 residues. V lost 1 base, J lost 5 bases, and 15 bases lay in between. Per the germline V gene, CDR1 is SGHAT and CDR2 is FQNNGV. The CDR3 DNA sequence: TGTGCCAGCAGCTTAGTACAGGGTGCTAACTGGGCCAACGTCCTGACTTTC. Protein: CASSLVQGANWANVLTF. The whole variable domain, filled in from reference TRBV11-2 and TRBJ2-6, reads EAGVAQSPRYKIIEKRQSVAFWCNPISGHATLYWYQQILGQGPKLLIQFQNNGVVDDSQLPKDRFSAERLKGVDSTLKIQPAKLEDSAVYLCASSLVQGANWANVLTFGAGSRLTVL.

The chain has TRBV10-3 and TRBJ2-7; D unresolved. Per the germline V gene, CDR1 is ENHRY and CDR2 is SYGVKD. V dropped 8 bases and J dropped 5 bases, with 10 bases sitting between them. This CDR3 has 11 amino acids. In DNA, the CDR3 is TGTGCCATCTCCTACCGCGACGAGCAGTACTTC. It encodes CAISYRDEQYF.

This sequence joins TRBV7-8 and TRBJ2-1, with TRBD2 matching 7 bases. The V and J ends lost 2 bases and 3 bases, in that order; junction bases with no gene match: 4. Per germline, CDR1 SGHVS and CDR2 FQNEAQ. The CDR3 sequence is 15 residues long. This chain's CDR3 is CASSLMAGVYNEQFF. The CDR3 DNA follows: TGTGCCAGCAGCTTAATGGCGGGAGTCTACAATGAGCAGTTCTTC.

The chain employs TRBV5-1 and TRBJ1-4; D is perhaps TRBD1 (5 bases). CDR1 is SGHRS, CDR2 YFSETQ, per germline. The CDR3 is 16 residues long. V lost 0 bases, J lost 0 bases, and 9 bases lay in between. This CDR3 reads CASSLAIGATNEKLFF. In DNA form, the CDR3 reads TGCGCCAGCAGCTTGGCCATAGGGGCAACTAATGAAAAACTGTTTTTT.

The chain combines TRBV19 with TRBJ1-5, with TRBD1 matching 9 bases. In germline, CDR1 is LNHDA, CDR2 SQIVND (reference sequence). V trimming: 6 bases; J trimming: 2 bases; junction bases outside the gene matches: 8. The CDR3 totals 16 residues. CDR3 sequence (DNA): TGTGCCAGTAGCGGACAGGGGCAGGCGGGCAATCAGCCCCAGCATTTT. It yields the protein CASSGQGQAGNQPQHF.

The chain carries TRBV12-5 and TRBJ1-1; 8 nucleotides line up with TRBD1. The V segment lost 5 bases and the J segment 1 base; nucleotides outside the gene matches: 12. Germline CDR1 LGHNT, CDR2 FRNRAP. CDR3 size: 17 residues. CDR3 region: CASGIPLSDRANTEAFF. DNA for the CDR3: TGTGCTAGTGGTATTCCCCTCTCGGACAGGGCGAACACTGAAGCTTTCTTT.

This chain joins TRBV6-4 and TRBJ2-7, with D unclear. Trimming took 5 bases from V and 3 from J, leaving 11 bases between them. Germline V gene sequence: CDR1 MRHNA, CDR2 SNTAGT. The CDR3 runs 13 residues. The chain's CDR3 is CASSSQSGYEQYF. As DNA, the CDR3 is TGTGCCAGCAGTTCTCAGTCCGGCTACGAGCAGTACTTC.

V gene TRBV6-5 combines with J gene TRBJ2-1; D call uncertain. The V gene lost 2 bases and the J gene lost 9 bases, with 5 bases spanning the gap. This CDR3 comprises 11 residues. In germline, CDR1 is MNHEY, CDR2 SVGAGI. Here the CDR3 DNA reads TGTGCCAGCAGTTACCTTGCTGAGCAGTTCTTC. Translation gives CASSYLAEQFF.

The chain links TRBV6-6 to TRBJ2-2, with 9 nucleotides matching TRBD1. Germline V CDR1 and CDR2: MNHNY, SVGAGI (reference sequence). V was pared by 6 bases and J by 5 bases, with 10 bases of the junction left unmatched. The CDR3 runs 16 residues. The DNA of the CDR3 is TGTGCCAGCAGCATTCAACAGGGGGCCGGGACCGGGGAGCTGTTTTTT. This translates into CASSIQQGAGTGELFF.

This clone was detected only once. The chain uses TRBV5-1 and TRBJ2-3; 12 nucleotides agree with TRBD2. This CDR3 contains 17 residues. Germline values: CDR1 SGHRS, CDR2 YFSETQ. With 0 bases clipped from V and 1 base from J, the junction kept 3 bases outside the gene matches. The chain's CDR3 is CASSLVPSGGGTDTQYF. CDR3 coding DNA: TGCGCCAGCAGCTTGGTCCCTAGCGGGGGGGGCACAGATACGCAGTATTTT.

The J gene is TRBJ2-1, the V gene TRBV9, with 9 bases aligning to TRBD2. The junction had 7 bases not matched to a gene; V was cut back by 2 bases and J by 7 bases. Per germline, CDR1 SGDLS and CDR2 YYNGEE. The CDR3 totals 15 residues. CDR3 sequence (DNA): TGTGCCAGCAGCGTCCCGGGACTAGCAGTTAATGAGCAGTTCTTC. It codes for CASSVPGLAVNEQFF.

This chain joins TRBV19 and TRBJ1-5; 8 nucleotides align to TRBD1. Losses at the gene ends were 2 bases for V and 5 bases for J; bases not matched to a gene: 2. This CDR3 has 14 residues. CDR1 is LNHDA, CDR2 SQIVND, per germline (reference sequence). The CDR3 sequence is CASSIQGAYQPQHF. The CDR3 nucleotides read TGTGCCAGTAGTATACAGGGGGCCTATCAGCCCCAGCATTTT.

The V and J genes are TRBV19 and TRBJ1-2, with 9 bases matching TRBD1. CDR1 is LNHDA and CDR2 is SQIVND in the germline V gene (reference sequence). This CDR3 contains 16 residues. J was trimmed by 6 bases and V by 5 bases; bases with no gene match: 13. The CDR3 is CASSFNRDREVDGYTF. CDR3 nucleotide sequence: TGTGCCAGTAGTTTCAACCGGGACAGGGAGGTGGATGGCTACACCTTC.

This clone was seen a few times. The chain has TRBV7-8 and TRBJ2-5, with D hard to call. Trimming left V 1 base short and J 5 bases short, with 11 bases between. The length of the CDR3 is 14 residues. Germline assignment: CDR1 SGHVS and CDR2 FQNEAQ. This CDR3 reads CASSLGISMETQYF. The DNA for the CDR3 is TGTGCCAGCAGCTTAGGTATAAGCATGGAGACCCAGTACTTC.